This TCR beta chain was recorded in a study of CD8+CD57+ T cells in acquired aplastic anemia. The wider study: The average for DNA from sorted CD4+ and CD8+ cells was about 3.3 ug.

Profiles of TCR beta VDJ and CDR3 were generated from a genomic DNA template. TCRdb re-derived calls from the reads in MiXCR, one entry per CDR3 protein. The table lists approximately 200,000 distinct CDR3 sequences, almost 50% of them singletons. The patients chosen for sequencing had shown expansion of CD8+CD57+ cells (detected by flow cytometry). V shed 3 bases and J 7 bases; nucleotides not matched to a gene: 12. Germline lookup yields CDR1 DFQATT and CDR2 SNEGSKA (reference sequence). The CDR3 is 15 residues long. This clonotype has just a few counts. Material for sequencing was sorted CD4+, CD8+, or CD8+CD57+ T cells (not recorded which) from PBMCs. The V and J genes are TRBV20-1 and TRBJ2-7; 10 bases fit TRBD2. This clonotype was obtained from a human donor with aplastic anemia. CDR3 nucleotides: TGCAGTGCTAGGACCGGGACTAGCGATCGGGAAGAGCAGTACTTC. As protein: CSARTGTSDREEQYF.